The present TCR beta chain was sequenced within a study of shared clonotypes between healthy human individuals. Germline V CDR1 and CDR2: GTSNPN, SVGIG (reference sequence). V lost 8 bases and J lost 7; bases outside the gene matches: 15. The CDR3 contains 15 residues. Every contributor of samples was a Caucasian grown-up residing in Nashville, Tennessee. Only in-frame clones appear in the TCRdb table, and some are missing; sequencing was by immunoSEQ multiplex PCR. Among about 1 million clones listed, roughly 80% were seen once. The clonotype was recovered from a man aged 18 to 30 in good health. V gene TRBV30 combines with J gene TRBJ2-1; TRBD1 matches at 9 bases. Sequenced input: memory CD4+ T cells sorted from blood. Subset described: CD45RA-negative fraction. CDR3 residues: CAAEGGTGRLNEQFF. The CDR3 DNA is TGTGCCGCCGAGGGGGGGACAGGGCGATTGAATGAGCAGTTCTTC.